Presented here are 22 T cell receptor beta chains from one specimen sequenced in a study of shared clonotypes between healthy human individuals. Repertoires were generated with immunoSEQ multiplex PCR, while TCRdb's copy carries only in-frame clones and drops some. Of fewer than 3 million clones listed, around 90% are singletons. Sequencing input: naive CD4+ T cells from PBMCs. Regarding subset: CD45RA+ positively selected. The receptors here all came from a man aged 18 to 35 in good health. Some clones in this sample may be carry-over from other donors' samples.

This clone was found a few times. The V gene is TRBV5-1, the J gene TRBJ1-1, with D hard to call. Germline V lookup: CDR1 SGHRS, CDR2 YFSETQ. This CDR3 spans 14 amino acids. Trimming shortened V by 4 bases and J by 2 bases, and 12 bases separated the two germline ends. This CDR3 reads CASSNAGGNTEAFF. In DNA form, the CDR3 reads TGCGCCAGCAGCAACGCGGGTGGAAACACTGAAGCTTTCTTT.

This CDR3 reads CASTVGSSLETQYF. The CDR3 nucleotides read TGTGCCAGCACAGTCGGGTCGTCGCTGGAGACCCAGTACTTC. This chain connects TRBV2 to TRBJ2-5; D unclear. The CDR3 is 14 amino acids. CDR1 is SNHLY, CDR2 FYNNEI, per germline. The V end was cut by 7 bases, the J end by 5 bases, with 17 bases between.

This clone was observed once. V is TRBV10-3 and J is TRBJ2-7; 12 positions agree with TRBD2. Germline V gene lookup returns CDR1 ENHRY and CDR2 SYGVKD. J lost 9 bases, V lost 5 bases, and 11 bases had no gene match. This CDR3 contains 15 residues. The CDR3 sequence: CAISTGLAGPYLQYF. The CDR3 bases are TGTGCCATCAGTACGGGACTAGCGGGCCCCTACTTGCAGTACTTC.

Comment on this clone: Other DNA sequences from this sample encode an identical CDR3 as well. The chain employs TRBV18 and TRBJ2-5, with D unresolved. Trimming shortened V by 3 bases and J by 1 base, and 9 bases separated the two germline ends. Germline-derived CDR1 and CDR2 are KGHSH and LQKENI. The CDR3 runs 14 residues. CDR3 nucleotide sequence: TGTGCCAGCTCACCGGTAGGAGTCCAAGAGACCCAGTACTTC. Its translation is CASSPVGVQETQYF.

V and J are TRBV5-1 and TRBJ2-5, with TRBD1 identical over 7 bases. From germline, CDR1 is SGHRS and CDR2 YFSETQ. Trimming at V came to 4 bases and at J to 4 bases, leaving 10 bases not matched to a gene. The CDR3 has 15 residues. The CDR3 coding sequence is TGCGCCAGCAGCGTTACCGGGACAGCTGGAGAGACCCAGTACTTC. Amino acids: CASSVTGTAGETQYF.

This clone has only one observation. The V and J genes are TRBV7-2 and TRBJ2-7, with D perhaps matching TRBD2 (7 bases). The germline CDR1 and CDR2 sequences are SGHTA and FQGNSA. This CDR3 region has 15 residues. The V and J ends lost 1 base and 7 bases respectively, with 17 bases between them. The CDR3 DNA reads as TGTGCCAGCAGCTTAGAAGGCGGGGGCGCGGGTGAGCAGTACTTC. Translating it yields CASSLEGGGAGEQYF.

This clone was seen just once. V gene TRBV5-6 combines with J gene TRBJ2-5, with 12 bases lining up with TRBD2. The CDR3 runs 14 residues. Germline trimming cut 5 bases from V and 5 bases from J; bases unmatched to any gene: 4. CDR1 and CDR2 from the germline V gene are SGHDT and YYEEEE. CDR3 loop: CASRLAGGPETQYF. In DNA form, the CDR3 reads TGTGCCAGCAGGCTAGCGGGAGGGCCCGAGACCCAGTACTTC. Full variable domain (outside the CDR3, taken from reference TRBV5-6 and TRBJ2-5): DAGVTQSPTHLIKTRGQQVTLRCSPKSGHDTVSWYQQALGQGPQFIFQYYEEEERQRGNFPDRFSGHQFPNYSSELNVNALLLGDSALYLCASRLAGGPETQYFGPGTRLLVL.

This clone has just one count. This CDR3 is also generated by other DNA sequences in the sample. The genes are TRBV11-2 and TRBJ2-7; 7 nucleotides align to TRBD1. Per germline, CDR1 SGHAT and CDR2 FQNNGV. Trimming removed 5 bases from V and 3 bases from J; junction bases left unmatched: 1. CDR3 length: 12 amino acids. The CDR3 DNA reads TGTGCCAGCAGCCCAGGGGGCTACGAGCAGTACTTC. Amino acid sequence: CASSPGGYEQYF.

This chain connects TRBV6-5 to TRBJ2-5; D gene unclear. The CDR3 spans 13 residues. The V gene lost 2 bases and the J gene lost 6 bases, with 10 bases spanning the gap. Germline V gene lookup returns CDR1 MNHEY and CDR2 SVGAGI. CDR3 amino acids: CASSYRRAQTQYF. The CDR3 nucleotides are TGTGCCAGCAGTTACAGGAGAGCCCAGACCCAGTACTTC.

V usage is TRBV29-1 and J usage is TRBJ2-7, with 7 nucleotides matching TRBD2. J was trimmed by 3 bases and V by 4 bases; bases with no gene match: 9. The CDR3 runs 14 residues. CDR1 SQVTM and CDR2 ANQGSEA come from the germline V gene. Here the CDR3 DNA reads TGCAGCGTTGGTGGGGGGGAAGGAGGCTACGAGCAGTACTTC. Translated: CSVGGGEGGYEQYF.

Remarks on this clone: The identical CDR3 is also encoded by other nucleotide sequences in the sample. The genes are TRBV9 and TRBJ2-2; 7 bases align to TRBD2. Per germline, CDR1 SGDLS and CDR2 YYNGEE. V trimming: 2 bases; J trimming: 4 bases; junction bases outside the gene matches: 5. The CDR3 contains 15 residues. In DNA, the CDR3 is TGTGCCAGCAGCGTCGGCGGGAGAATCACCGGGGAGCTGTTTTTT. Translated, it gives CASSVGGRITGELFF.

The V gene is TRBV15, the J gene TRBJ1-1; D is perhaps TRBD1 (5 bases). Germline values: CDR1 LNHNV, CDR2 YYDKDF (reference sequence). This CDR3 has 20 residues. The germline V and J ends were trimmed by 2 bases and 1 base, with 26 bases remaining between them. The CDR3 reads CATSRLPPSRDGPRNTEAFF. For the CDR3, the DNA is TGTGCCACCAGCAGACTCCCCCCGTCGAGGGACGGCCCGCGGAACACTGAAGCTTTCTTT.

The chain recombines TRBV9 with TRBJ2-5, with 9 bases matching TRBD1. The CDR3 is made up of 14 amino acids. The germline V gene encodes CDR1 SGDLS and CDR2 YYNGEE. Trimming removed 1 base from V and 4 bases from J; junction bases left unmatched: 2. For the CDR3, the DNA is TGTGCCAGCAGCGTATTGGGACAGGGAGAGACCCAGTACTTC. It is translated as CASSVLGQGETQYF.

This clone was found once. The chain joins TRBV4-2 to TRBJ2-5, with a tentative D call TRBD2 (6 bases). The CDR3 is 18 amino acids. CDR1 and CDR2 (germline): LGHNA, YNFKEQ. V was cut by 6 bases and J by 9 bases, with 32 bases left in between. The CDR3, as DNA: TGTGCCAGCAGGTTGGGGGGAACCATACCCGTCCCATGGGGGGCCCAGTACTTC. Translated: CASRLGGTIPVPWGAQYF.

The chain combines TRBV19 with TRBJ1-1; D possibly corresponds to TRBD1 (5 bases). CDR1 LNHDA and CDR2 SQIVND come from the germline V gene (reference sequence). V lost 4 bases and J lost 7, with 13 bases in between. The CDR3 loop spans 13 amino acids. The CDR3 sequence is CASSTQGQGEAFF. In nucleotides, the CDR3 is TGTGCCAGTAGTACCCAGGGTCAGGGTGAAGCTTTCTTT.

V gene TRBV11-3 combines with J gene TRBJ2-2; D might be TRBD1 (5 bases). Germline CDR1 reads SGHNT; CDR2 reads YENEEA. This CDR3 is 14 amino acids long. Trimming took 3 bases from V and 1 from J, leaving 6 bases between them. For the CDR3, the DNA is TGTGCCAGCAGCTTTACAGGGAACACCGGGGAGCTGTTTTTT. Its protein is CASSFTGNTGELFF.

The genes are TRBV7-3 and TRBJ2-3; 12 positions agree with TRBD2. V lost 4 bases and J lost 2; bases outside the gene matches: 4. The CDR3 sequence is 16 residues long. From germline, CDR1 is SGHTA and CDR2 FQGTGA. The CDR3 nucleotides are TGTGCCAGCAGCTCGACTAGCGGGAGTGTCACAGATACGCAGTATTTT. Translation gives CASSSTSGSVTDTQYF.

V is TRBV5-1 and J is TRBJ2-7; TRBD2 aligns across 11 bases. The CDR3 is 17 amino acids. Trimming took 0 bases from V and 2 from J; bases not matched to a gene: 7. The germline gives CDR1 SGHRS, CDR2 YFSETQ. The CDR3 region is CASSLGPGTSGPYEQYF. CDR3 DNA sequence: TGCGCCAGCAGCTTGGGTCCCGGGACTAGCGGCCCCTACGAGCAGTACTTC.

The CDR3 DNA follows: TGTGCCAGCAGCCTCGTACGGACTATACCCAATGAGCAGTTCTTC. This codes for CASSLVRTIPNEQFF. The rearrangement links TRBV4-2 to TRBJ2-1; possible D gene TRBD2, 6 bases. Germline assignment: CDR1 LGHNA and CDR2 YNFKEQ. V was shortened by 4 bases and J by 6 bases, with 16 bases between the two germline ends. The CDR3 totals 15 residues.

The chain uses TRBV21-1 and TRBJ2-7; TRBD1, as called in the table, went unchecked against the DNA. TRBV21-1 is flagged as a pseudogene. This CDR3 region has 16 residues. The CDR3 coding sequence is TGTGCCAGGCCGAAAGAGGGGGCTTTTTATCGCGACGAGCAGTACTTC. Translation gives CARPKEGAFYRDEQYF.

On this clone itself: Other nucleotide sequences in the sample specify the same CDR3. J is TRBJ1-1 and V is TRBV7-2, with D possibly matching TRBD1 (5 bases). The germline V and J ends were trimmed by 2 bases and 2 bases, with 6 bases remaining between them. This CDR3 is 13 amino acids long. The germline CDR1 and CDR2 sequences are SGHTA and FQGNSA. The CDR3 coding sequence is TGTGCCAGCAGCTTACAGGGAAACACTGAAGCTTTCTTT. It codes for CASSLQGNTEAFF.

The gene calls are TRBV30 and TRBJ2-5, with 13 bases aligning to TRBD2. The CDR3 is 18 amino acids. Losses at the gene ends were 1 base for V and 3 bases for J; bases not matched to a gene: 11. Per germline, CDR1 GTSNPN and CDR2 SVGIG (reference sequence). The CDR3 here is CAWSDLYPGLAGKETQYF. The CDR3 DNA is TGTGCCTGGAGTGACCTCTATCCGGGACTAGCGGGAAAAGAGACCCAGTACTTC.